The 21 T cell receptor beta chains presented below share a single source sample, sequenced in a study of CD8 T cells in ankylosing spondylitis. TCRdb recomputed calls from the 5' RACE reads with MiXCR, one row per CDR3 protein. The data show around 39,000 distinct CDR3 sequences, 9.5% to 12% seen once. Specimen: synovial fluid, either unsorted or a sorted T cell fraction (not recorded which). Receptors were obtained from a male donor with ankylosing spondylitis.

This clonotype was counted many times. The chain recombines TRBV4-1 with TRBJ2-1; 9 bases are a match to TRBD1. The germline gives CDR1 MGHRA, CDR2 YSYEKL. This CDR3 has 20 amino acids. V shed 0 bases, J shed 0 bases, and the junction held 12 bases outside the gene matches. The CDR3 DNA reads as TGCGCCAGCAGCCAAGATACCGGGACAGGGCTCGGGAGCTCCTACAATGAGCAGTTCTTC. This gives the protein CASSQDTGTGLGSSYNEQFF.

This clonotype was observed many times. The chain couples TRBV5-6 to TRBJ1-1; D not resolved. This CDR3 has 13 residues. Germline assignment: CDR1 SGHDT and CDR2 YYEEEE. Deletions cut 0 bases from V and 2 bases from J, with 5 bases between. CDR3 coding DNA: TGTGCCAGCAGCTTGGAGCCTAACACTGAAGCTTTCTTT. It is translated as CASSLEPNTEAFF.

Ten or more counts support this clonotype. V usage is TRBV12-3 or TRBV12-4 and J usage is TRBJ2-1, with 12 bases aligning to TRBD2. V shed 6 bases, J shed 7 bases, and the junction held 10 bases outside the gene matches. The CDR3 loop spans 16 amino acids. The CDR3, as DNA: TGTGCCAGCAGCTCATCTAGCGGGAGGGCCCGGAATGAGCAGTTCTTC. It codes for CASSSSSGRARNEQFF.

In its sample, this clonotype was seen many times. This rearrangement joins TRBV10-3 to TRBJ1-2; 8 bases are a match to TRBD1. Trimming took 4 bases from V and 4 from J; bases not matched to a gene: 8. Germline V gene sequence: CDR1 ENHRY, CDR2 SYGVKD. This CDR3 spans 15 amino acids. The CDR3 DNA reads TGTGCCATCAGTGGTCAACCCGGACAGGGCTATGGCTACACCTTC. This gives the protein CAISGQPGQGYGYTF.

This clonotype was counted many times. The chain employs TRBV4-1 and TRBJ2-4; 10 bases map to TRBD1. Germline lookup yields CDR1 MGHRA and CDR2 YSYEKL. The CDR3 consists of 19 residues. V lost 1 base, J lost 7 bases, and 16 bases stayed unmatched. The CDR3 protein is CASSQVTGGTGDQMNIQYF. In DNA, the CDR3 is TGCGCCAGCAGCCAAGTGACAGGGGGCACGGGAGATCAAATGAACATTCAGTACTTC.

V usage is TRBV7-2 and J usage is TRBJ2-1; 8 nucleotides line up with TRBD2. CDR3 size: 10 residues. CDR1 and CDR2 from the germline V gene are SGHTA and FQGNSA. The CDR3 loop is CASGDNEQFF. The CDR3 DNA reads TGTGCTAGCGGGGACAATGAGCAGTTCTTC.

At least ten counts were recorded for this clonotype. The rearrangement links TRBV11-2 to TRBJ2-1; the D is unclear. CDR1 and CDR2 from the germline V gene are SGHAT and FQNNGV. The CDR3 length is 13 residues. Between the trimmed V and J ends, which lost 2 bases and 6 bases, there was a span of 8 bases. In DNA form, the CDR3 reads TGTGCCAGCAGCTTATCATGGGCCAATGAGCAGTTCTTC. It is translated as CASSLSWANEQFF.

This clonotype has a handful of counts. The rearrangement joins TRBV4-2 to TRBJ2-5; 7 bases are shared with TRBD2. Per germline, CDR1 LGHNA and CDR2 YNFKEQ. CDR3 size: 13 residues. V gave up 5 bases and J gave up 9 bases; unmatched junction bases: 9. The CDR3 DNA follows: TGTGCCAGCAGCTCTGGGATTGGGGGGGCCCAGTACTTC. Amino acid sequence: CASSSGIGGAQYF.

The table lists this clonotype with many counts. The CDR3 loop reads CGSQHQETQYF. The CDR3 DNA follows: TGCGGGTCCCAGCACCAAGAGACCCAGTACTTC. The chain employs TRBV20-1 and TRBJ2-5; unclear D gene. Germline CDR1 is DFQATT and CDR2 is SNEGSKA (reference sequence). The CDR3 length is 11 residues.

This clonotype was seen only a few times. The chain combines TRBV28 with TRBJ1-5; 11 nucleotides match TRBD1. V lost 0 bases and J lost 11; bases outside the gene matches: 12. This CDR3 comprises 17 residues. Germline V CDR1 and CDR2: MDHEN, SYDVKM. CDR3 residues: CASSLWFFGTGGLAQHF. In nucleotides, the CDR3 is TGTGCCAGCAGTTTATGGTTCTTTGGGACAGGGGGGTTAGCCCAGCATTTT.

There are a few counts of this clonotype. This chain connects TRBV20-1 to TRBJ2-5, with a possible D match to TRBD1 (6 bases). The CDR3 sequence is 13 residues long. Germline assignment: CDR1 DFQATT and CDR2 SNEGSKA (reference sequence). V lost 5 bases to trimming and J lost 6 bases, with 16 bases between them. CDR3 loop: CSAPGQDVQTQYF. The CDR3 DNA sequence: TGCAGTGCTCCGGGACAAGACGTACAGACCCAGTACTTC.

J is TRBJ2-1 and V is TRBV5-1, with D unclear. Germline-derived CDR1 and CDR2 are SGHRS and YFSETQ. This CDR3 spans 13 amino acids. V lost 0 bases to trimming and J lost 4 bases, with 5 bases between them. CDR3: CASSLDSYNEQFF. For the CDR3, the DNA is TGCGCCAGCAGCTTGGACAGTTACAATGAGCAGTTCTTC.

This clonotype was seen a handful of times. This rearrangement joins TRBV28 to TRBJ2-5, with D perhaps matching TRBD1 or TRBD2 (5 bases each). CDR1 is MDHEN, CDR2 SYDVKM, per germline. The V gene lost 7 bases and the J gene lost 5 bases, with 20 bases spanning the gap. This CDR3 is 15 amino acids long. The CDR3 region has the DNA TGTGCCAGCAACGTCCCGGGACCTACGGGGGAGACCCAGTACTTC. Translating gives CASNVPGPTGETQYF.

This chain links TRBV7-9 with TRBJ1-2; TRBD1 agrees at 10 bases. V shed 4 bases, J shed 7 bases, and the junction held 15 bases outside the gene matches. The CDR3 has 17 amino acids. Germline CDR1 SEHNR, CDR2 FQNEAQ (reference sequence). This CDR3 is CASSSNPGDRGLSGYTF. In nucleotides, the CDR3 is TGTGCCAGCAGCTCCAACCCGGGAGACAGGGGGCTTAGTGGCTACACCTTC.

This clonotype was detected only a few times. This chain's CDR3 is CSTQGRLDSNYGYTF. The CDR3 coding sequence is TGCAGCACACAGGGACGGCTAGACTCTAACTATGGCTACACCTTC. The rearrangement uses TRBV29-1 and TRBJ1-2; TRBD1 is a possible D gene (6 bases). This CDR3 has 15 amino acids. Germline assignment: CDR1 SQVTM and CDR2 ANQGSEA. The V and J ends lost 8 bases and 0 bases respectively, with 19 bases between them.

V and J are TRBV5-1 and TRBJ2-2; D is ambiguous. The CDR3 covers 15 residues. Germline V gene data show CDR1 as SGHRS and CDR2 as YFSETQ. With 4 bases removed from V and 0 bases from J, the gap between germline ends came to 10 bases. The CDR3 nucleotides read TGCGCCAGCAGCCCGATGACTTCGAACACCGGGGAGCTGTTTTTT. Protein: CASSPMTSNTGELFF.

Many counts were recorded for this clonotype. This chain uses TRBV7-9 with TRBJ2-7; 7 positions agree with TRBD1. Trimming at V came to 2 bases and at J to 1 base, leaving 5 bases not matched to a gene. There are 15 residues in the CDR3. Germline assignment: CDR1 SEHNR and CDR2 FQNEAQ (reference sequence). The CDR3, as DNA: TGTGCCAGCAGCTTAAAGGACAGGCCATCCTACGAGCAGTACTTC. It translates to CASSLKDRPSYEQYF.

V gene TRBV21-1 combines with J gene TRBJ2-1. TRBV21-1 is termed a pseudogene. The CDR3 runs to 13 residues. The CDR3 here is CASSKISRNEQFF. CDR3 sequence (DNA): TGTGCCAGCAGCAAGATCTCCCGCAATGAGCAGTTCTTC.

J is TRBJ1-4 and V is TRBV19; D unclear. Trimming shortened V by 5 bases and J by 0 bases, and 10 bases separated the two germline ends. CDR3 size: 15 residues. CDR1 is LNHDA, CDR2 SQIVND, per germline (reference sequence). The CDR3 coding sequence is TGTGCCAGTAGTTACGGGGTCGCAACTAATGAAAAACTGTTTTTT. It encodes CASSYGVATNEKLFF. The full variable domain, with the rest looked up from reference TRBV19 and TRBJ1-4, is DGGITQSPKYLFRKEGQNVTLSCEQNLNHDAMYWYRQDPGQGLRLIYYSQIVNDFQKGDIAEGYSVSREKKESFPLTVTSAQKNPTAFYLCASSYGVATNEKLFFGSGTQLSVL.

This clonotype was counted at least ten times. The chain links TRBV4-1 to TRBJ2-7, with TRBD2 as a possible D gene (5 bases). The ends were cut back, 6 bases at V and 0 bases at J, with 9 bases in the middle. CDR1 and CDR2 (germline): MGHRA, YSYEKL. There are 13 residues in the CDR3. CDR3 nucleotides: TGCGCCAGCAGGGACGGAGGCTCCTACGAGCAGTACTTC. Protein: CASRDGGSYEQYF.

This clonotype showed up just a few times. The V call is TRBV7-2, the J call TRBJ2-1, with D tentatively TRBD2 (6 bases). V was shortened by 6 bases and J by 4 bases, with 13 bases between the two germline ends. In germline, CDR1 is SGHTA, CDR2 FQGNSA. The CDR3 extends over 14 amino acids. CDR3 sequence reads: CASRPGLGYNEQFF. The DNA of the CDR3 is TGTGCCAGCAGACCGGGACTGGGTTACAATGAGCAGTTCTTC.